This paragraph covers one T cell receptor beta chain sequence. This sample is part of a study of T cell changes during pregnancy in multiple sclerosis. Only in-frame clones appear in the TCRdb table, and some are missing; sequencing was by immunoSEQ multiplex PCR. The table records about 55,000 clones, approximately 94% of them present only once. Sequencing was performed on CD8+ T cells from peripheral blood mononuclear cells, taken in the third trimester of pregnancy. This sequence was found in a female donor with multiple sclerosis, enrolled in a pregnancy study.

For the CDR3, the DNA is TGCGCCAGCAGCCCCCGAATCTGGCAGGGAGGCCCCTACGAGCAGTACTTC. It translates to CASSPRIWQGGPYEQYF. The chain links TRBV4-1 to TRBJ2-5; D may be TRBD2 (6 bases). Judging by the DNA end, TRBJ2-7 fits better; the J call may be wrong. CDR1 MGHRA and CDR2 YSYEKL come from the germline V gene. CDR3 length equals 17 residues.